Listed below are T cell receptor beta chains from one sample, sequenced in a study of shared clonotypes between healthy human individuals. The table came from immunoSEQ multiplex PCR; TCRdb's copy has only in-frame clones and leaves some out. The sample carries roughly 1 million clones, 78% recorded once. The sequenced sample was memory CD4+ T cells from PBMCs. The source of these receptors is a man aged 18 to 35 in good health. Some clones in this sample may be carry-over from other donors' samples. Each CDR3 is given with its conserved first and last residue. The order of the fields is V gene, J gene, clone size, D gene, CDR3 protein, CDR3 DNA. D genes are given only for firm matches. Part of the rows lack a size; the others show once, few, many or a class for expanded clones.

TRBV25-1	TRBJ2-1	NA	NA	CASSERRTYNEQFF	TGTGCCAGCAGTGAACGAAGAACCTACAATGAGCAGTTCTTC
TRBV28	TRBJ2-3	NA	NA	CASSLSPVGTDTQYF	TGTGCCAGCAGTTTATCCCCGGTGGGCACAGATACGCAGTATTTT
TRBV7-3	TRBJ2-2	NA	TRBD2	CASSTGLAGVGTGELFF	TGTGCCAGCAGCACGGGACTAGCGGGAGTAGGTACCGGGGAGCTGTTTTTT
TRBV10-3	TRBJ2-1	NA	NA	CAISEGDNEQFF	TGTGCCATCAGTGAGGGAGACAATGAGCAGTTCTTC
TRBV5-1	TRBJ1-1	once	NA	CASSLSGMETEAFF	TGCGCCAGCAGCTTGTCAGGGATGGAGACTGAAGCTTTCTTT
TRBV7-6	TRBJ2-1	NA	TRBD2	CASSPVAGAFNEQFF	TGTGCCAGCAGCCCGGTAGCGGGAGCGTTCAATGAGCAGTTCTTC
TRBV2	TRBJ2-5	NA	TRBD1	CATTRDRQETQYF	TGTGCCACCACAAGGGACAGACAGGAGACCCAGTACTTC
TRBV7-2	TRBJ2-3	NA	NA	CASSVPGPTINTQYF	TGTGCCAGCAGCGTTCCGGGTCCAACCATAAATACGCAGTATTTT
TRBV5-1	TRBJ1-1	NA	NA	CASSSQGGNTEAFF	TGCGCCAGCAGCAGCCAAGGTGGGAACACTGAAGCTTTCTTT
TRBV5-4	TRBJ1-2	once	NA	CASSFGQNYGYTF	TGTGCCAGCAGTTTCGGACAGAACTATGGCTACACCTTC
TRBV19	TRBJ1-2	NA	TRBD1	CASSFRNRGPYGYTF	TGTGCCAGTAGTTTCCGGAACAGGGGACCCTATGGCTACACCTTC
TRBV7-9	TRBJ1-3	NA	TRBD1	CASSAQTGANSGNTIYF	TGTGCCAGCAGCGCCCAGACAGGGGCGAACTCTGGAAACACCATATATTTT
TRBV5-1	TRBJ2-7	NA	TRBD2	CASKISGSYEQYF	TGCGCCAGCAAGATCAGCGGGAGCTACGAGCAGTACTTC
TRBV14	TRBJ2-3	NA	NA	CASSQFLSDTQYF	TGTGCCAGCAGCCAGTTCCTTTCAGATACGCAGTATTTT
TRBV7-9	TRBJ1-4	NA	TRBD1	CASSPAGTDYEKLFF	TGTGCCAGCAGCCCCGCCGGGACAGATTATGAAAAACTGTTTTTT
TRBV4-2	TRBJ2-1	NA	TRBD2	CASSQDLQRENNEQFF	TGTGCCAGCAGCCAAGATCTCCAGCGGGAGAACAATGAGCAGTTCTTC
TRBV5-5	TRBJ1-5	NA	TRBD1	CASSPGQSTFSNQPQHF	TGTGCCAGCAGCCCGGGACAGTCAACGTTTAGCAATCAGCCCCAGCATTTT